One sample yielded the 32 T cell receptor beta chains listed below, sequenced in a study of blood T cell repertoires in COVID-19. The protocol was immunoSEQ multiplex PCR, while the TCRdb copy is restricted to in-frame clones and leaves out a portion. Here the sample spans a few hundred thousand clones, around nine tenths being singletons. Material for sequencing was peripheral blood. These receptors were taken from a man aged 35-49 years who had recovered from COVID-19.

In this sample, this clone turned up once. V usage is TRBV7-9 and J usage is TRBJ1-4; 10 positions agree with TRBD1. Looked up from germline, CDR1 is SEHNR and CDR2 is FQNEAQ (reference sequence). The V and J ends lost 5 bases and 4 bases, in that order; junction bases with no gene match: 13. The CDR3 runs 18 residues. The CDR3 DNA sequence: TGTGCCAGCAGCCCCGGGACAGGGGTTTGGGGCCATAATGAAAAACTGTTTTTT. This codes for CASSPGTGVWGHNEKLFF. Together with reference TRBV7-9 and TRBJ1-4, the CDR3 gives the full variable domain: DTGVSQNPRHKITKRGQNVTFRCDPISEHNRLYWYRQTLGQGPEFLTYFQNEAQLEKSRLLSDRFSAERPKGSFSTLEIQRTEQGDSAMYLCASSPGTGVWGHNEKLFFGSGTQLSVL.

CDR3 nucleotide sequence: TGTGCCAGCAGTTCCGATCGTAGGGGGTACTATGGCTACACCTTC. Amino acids: CASSSDRRGYYGYTF. The V gene is TRBV5-8, the J gene TRBJ1-2; D perhaps matches TRBD1 (6 bases). This CDR3 is 15 amino acids long. The V and J ends lost 5 bases and 3 bases respectively, with 17 bases between them. Per germline, CDR1 SGHTS and CDR2 YDEGEE.

This clone appeared once. This chain uses TRBV12-3 or TRBV12-4 with TRBJ2-7; D is ambiguous. The CDR3 has 13 residues. V dropped 3 bases and J dropped 3 bases, with 9 bases sitting between them. The CDR3 bases are TGTGCCAGCAGTTTTTTGCTGAGCTACGAGCAGTACTTC. Its translation: CASSFLLSYEQYF.

This clone was observed a few times. CDR3 coding DNA: TGTGCCAGTAGTGAGACAGGGGATTATGGCTACACCTTC. It specifies CASSETGDYGYTF. V gene TRBV19 combines with J gene TRBJ1-2; 8 nucleotides match TRBD1. The CDR3 totals 13 residues. After removal of 5 bases from V and 5 bases from J, the junction contained 4 bases not matched to a gene. From germline, CDR1 is LNHDA and CDR2 SQIVND (reference sequence).

CDR3 residues: CASSLRVQGETGELFF. CDR3 coding DNA: TGTGCCAGCAGCTTGAGAGTCCAGGGGGAAACCGGGGAGCTGTTTTTT. The gene calls are TRBV7-8 and TRBJ2-2; 7 bases fit TRBD1. Looked up from germline, CDR1 is SGHVS and CDR2 is FQNEAQ. J lost 5 bases, V lost 3 bases, and 9 bases had no gene match. This CDR3 has 16 residues.

The chain has TRBV7-2 and TRBJ2-1, with TRBD2 matching 12 bases. Germline assignment: CDR1 SGHTA and CDR2 FQGNSA. The V gene end was trimmed by 6 bases and the J gene end by 1 base; junction bases not matched to a gene: 4. CDR3 length: 16 residues. CDR3 sequence (DNA): TGTGCCAGCAGTCAAACTAGCGGGAGGTCCTACAATGAGCAGTTCTTC. Its translation: CASSQTSGRSYNEQFF.

The genes are TRBV5-1 and TRBJ2-5; D remains unclear. Trimming stripped 2 bases from V and 3 bases from J, with 14 bases between. The CDR3 is made up of 15 amino acids. CDR1 and CDR2 from the germline V gene are SGHRS and YFSETQ. The CDR3 is CASSFYENLKETQYF. The DNA for the CDR3 is TGCGCCAGCAGCTTCTACGAGAACCTAAAAGAGACCCAGTACTTC. The entire variable domain, with the rest obtained from reference TRBV5-1 and TRBJ2-5, is as follows: KAGVTQTPRYLIKTRGQQVTLSCSPISGHRSVSWYQQTPGQGLQFLFEYFSETQRNKGNFPGRFSGRQFSNSRSEMNVSTLELGDSALYLCASSFYENLKETQYFGPGTRLLVL.

The genes are TRBV7-9 and TRBJ2-2; tentatively, D is TRBD1 (6 bases). V lost 5 bases, J lost 5 bases, and 9 bases lay in between. Germline CDR1 reads SEHNR; CDR2 reads FQNEAQ (reference sequence). The CDR3 is made up of 13 amino acids. The CDR3 reads CASSLRGTGELFF. Written as DNA, the CDR3 is TGTGCCAGCAGCCTCAGGGGTACCGGGGAGCTGTTTTTT. Variable domain in full (rest from reference TRBV7-9 and TRBJ2-2): DTGVSQNPRHKITKRGQNVTFRCDPISEHNRLYWYRQTLGQGPEFLTYFQNEAQLEKSRLLSDRFSAERPKGSFSTLEIQRTEQGDSAMYLCASSLRGTGELFFGEGSRLTVL.

This sequence joins TRBV12-3 or TRBV12-4 and TRBJ2-7; 7 bases line up with TRBD2. The CDR3 runs 13 residues. The V and J ends lost 2 bases and 12 bases, in that order; junction bases with no gene match: 10. The CDR3 nucleotides are TGTGCCAGCAGTTTATCCGGCGGGAGAGGGGCGTACTTC. Translated, it gives CASSLSGGRGAYF.

The chain uses TRBV4-2 and TRBJ1-1, with D possibly matching TRBD1 (6 bases). CDR3 size: 15 residues. The V gene's germline CDR1 is LGHNA and CDR2 YNFKEQ. V was clipped by 4 bases and J by 0 bases, with 12 bases between them. The CDR3 DNA reads as TGTGCCAGCAGCCGCGATGGACAGATGAACACTGAAGCTTTCTTT. Its translation is CASSRDGQMNTEAFF.

V usage is TRBV18 and J usage is TRBJ1-4, with 9 bases identical to TRBD1. V dropped 1 base and J dropped 4; count of bases not matched to a gene: 4. The CDR3 length is 16 residues. The germline V gene encodes CDR1 KGHSH and CDR2 LQKENI. CDR3: CASSPLPTGGNEKLFF. Here the CDR3 DNA reads TGTGCCAGCTCACCACTTCCGACAGGGGGTAATGAAAAACTGTTTTTT.

The J gene is TRBJ1-2, the V gene TRBV19; no clear D gene. Trimming removed 7 bases from V and 3 bases from J, with 12 bases in between. This CDR3 contains 13 residues. In germline, CDR1 is LNHDA, CDR2 SQIVND (reference sequence). CDR3 DNA sequence: TGTGCCAGTAATTTAGGTGGAGACTATGGCTACACCTTC. Its translation is CASNLGGDYGYTF.

The chain is built from TRBV6-1 and TRBJ1-2; no clear D gene. Trimming pared 3 bases from V and 4 bases from J, leaving 6 bases between. The CDR3 is 12 amino acids. CDR1 MNHNS and CDR2 SASEGT come from the germline V gene. The CDR3 region is CASSDPGYGYTF. CDR3 nucleotide sequence: TGTGCCAGCAGTGATCCCGGCTATGGCTACACCTTC.

CDR3 sequence reads: CASSPPGPYQETQYF. CDR3 nucleotide sequence: TGTGCCAGCAGCCCCCCAGGGCCTTACCAAGAGACCCAGTACTTC. V gene TRBV7-6 combines with J gene TRBJ2-5, with D possibly being TRBD1 (5 bases). This CDR3 has 15 amino acids. In germline, CDR1 is SGHVS, CDR2 FNYEAQ. The V end was cut by 5 bases, the J end by 0 bases, with 13 bases between.

V and J are TRBV7-8 and TRBJ2-7; 10 bases line up with TRBD2. Looked up from germline, CDR1 is SGHVS and CDR2 is FQNEAQ. This CDR3 region has 14 residues. V lost 2 bases, J lost 3 bases, and 1 base stayed unmatched. The CDR3 DNA sequence: TGTGCCAGCAGCTTAAGCGGGGGGGTCTACGAGCAGTACTTC. As protein: CASSLSGGVYEQYF.

This clone was observed a few times. The chain has TRBV28 and TRBJ1-1, with a possible D match to TRBD1 (5 bases). Trimming took 8 bases from V and 8 from J, leaving 12 bases between them. The CDR3 has 11 residues. Germline CDR1 is MDHEN and CDR2 is SYDVKM. CDR3 protein: CASCLSGEAFF. The CDR3 DNA is TGTGCCAGCTGCCTTTCAGGGGAAGCTTTCTTT.

This chain connects TRBV11-2 to TRBJ2-7, with 7 positions matching TRBD2. The V and J ends lost 4 bases and 5 bases, in that order; junction bases with no gene match: 14. Germline values: CDR1 SGHAT, CDR2 FQNNGV. CDR3 length equals 16 residues. The CDR3 DNA reads TGTGCCAGCAGCTCTCTCGGGACTAAAGTTAGGCACGAGCAGTACTTC. This codes for CASSSLGTKVRHEQYF.

The rearrangement links TRBV6-2 or TRBV6-3 to TRBJ2-7; D may be TRBD2 (7 bases). CDR1 is MNHEY, CDR2 SVGEGT, per germline. The CDR3 is made up of 14 amino acids. V dropped 2 bases and J dropped 6 bases, with 14 bases sitting between them. For the CDR3, the DNA is TGTGCCAGCAGTTACCGCGGGGGCTTTAGCGAGCAGTACTTC. Protein product: CASSYRGGFSEQYF.

The V and J genes are TRBV7-2 and TRBJ2-7, with a weak D call TRBD1 (5 bases). V lost 1 base and J 2 bases, leaving 9 bases between the germline ends. Germline lookup yields CDR1 SGHTA and CDR2 FQGNSA. CDR3 size: 14 residues. CDR3 amino acids: CASSLDGATYEQYF. CDR3 bases: TGTGCCAGCAGCTTAGATGGGGCAACCTACGAGCAGTACTTC.

This chain links TRBV7-8 with TRBJ1-4, with 9 bases matching TRBD1. The V gene's germline CDR1 is SGHVS and CDR2 FQNEAQ. After removal of 1 base from V and 8 bases from J, the junction contained 5 bases not matched to a gene. The CDR3 contains 15 residues. CDR3 coding DNA: TGTGCCAGCAGCTTAGTGGACAGGGGACGGGAAAAACTGTTTTTT. It specifies CASSLVDRGREKLFF.

The V and J genes are TRBV2 and TRBJ2-1, with a possible D match to TRBD2 (5 bases). There are 13 residues in the CDR3. V was pared by 4 bases and J by 9 bases, with 13 bases between. CDR1 and CDR2 (germline): SNHLY, FYNNEI. Here the CDR3 DNA reads TGTGCCAGCAGTGGTCAGACCCGGGGTGAGCAGTTCTTC. The encoded protein is CASSGQTRGEQFF.

The DNA of the CDR3 is TGTGCCAGCAGCGACCCTAGCGGGAACGACTACGAGCAGTACTTC. It specifies CASSDPSGNDYEQYF. The V gene is TRBV21-1, the J gene TRBJ2-7; the tabulated D call, TRBD2, remains unverified against the DNA. TRBV21-1 is a pseudogene. This CDR3 contains 15 residues.

This clone was recorded once. The genes are TRBV6-5 and TRBJ1-5; D not resolved. The CDR3 extends over 11 amino acids. V lost 10 bases and J lost 7, with 11 bases in between. Per the germline V gene, CDR1 is MNHEY and CDR2 is SVGAGI. Here the CDR3 DNA reads TGTGCCACCGGGATCAGCCAGCCCCAGCATTTT. Translated, it gives CATGISQPQHF.

The J gene is TRBJ2-7, the V gene TRBV29-1, with 7 bases fitting TRBD1. Losses at the gene ends were 6 bases for V and 0 bases for J; bases not matched to a gene: 8. The CDR3 spans 14 residues. Germline V gene data show CDR1 as SQVTM and CDR2 as ANQGSEA. CDR3 sequence: CSVRGTADSYEQYF. CDR3 bases: TGCAGCGTCAGGGGGACAGCGGACTCCTACGAGCAGTACTTC.

The chain links TRBV9 to TRBJ1-2; D perhaps matches TRBD1 (6 bases). Trimming took 0 bases from V and 5 from J, leaving 17 bases between them. CDR3 size: 16 residues. Per the germline V gene, CDR1 is SGDLS and CDR2 is YYNGEE. CDR3 sequence: CASSVATDGTWYGYTF. CDR3 DNA sequence: TGTGCCAGCAGCGTAGCTACAGATGGGACATGGTATGGCTACACCTTC.

The chain uses TRBV25-1 and TRBJ2-1; 11 bases are shared with TRBD2. CDR3 size: 16 residues. The germline gives CDR1 MGHDK, CDR2 SYGVNS. V trimming: 1 base; J trimming: 8 bases; junction bases outside the gene matches: 7. In DNA, the CDR3 is TGTGCCAGCAGTGAATCCCCTAGCGGGGGGTGGGATGAGCAGTTCTTC. Translated, it gives CASSESPSGGWDEQFF.

The chain couples TRBV6-1 to TRBJ1-3; tentatively, D is TRBD1 (5 bases). Deletions cut 1 base from V and 0 bases from J, with 13 bases between. CDR1 is MNHNS and CDR2 is SASEGT in the germline V gene. CDR3 length: 17 amino acids. CDR3 coding DNA: TGTGCCAGCAGTGAAGTTAGGACACCACTCTCTGGAAACACCATATATTTT. Amino acid sequence: CASSEVRTPLSGNTIYF.

The genes are TRBV6-6 and TRBJ2-7; possibly TRBD1 for D (6 bases). This CDR3 comprises 14 residues. V was clipped by 7 bases and J by 2 bases, with 15 bases between them. Germline CDR1 is MNHNY and CDR2 is SVGAGI (reference sequence). The CDR3 reads CASTPGDKTYEQYF. In DNA form, the CDR3 reads TGTGCCAGCACCCCCGGGGACAAAACCTACGAGCAGTACTTC.

This rearrangement joins TRBV6-5 to TRBJ2-7, with TRBD2 matching over 11 bases. The junction had 2 bases not matched to a gene; V was cut back by 6 bases and J by 1 base. Germline loops: CDR1 MNHEY, CDR2 SVGAGI. The length of the CDR3 is 14 residues. The chain's CDR3 is CASSWTSGSYEQYF. CDR3 coding DNA: TGTGCCAGCAGCTGGACTAGCGGGTCCTACGAGCAGTACTTC.

The V and J genes are TRBV4-3 and TRBJ2-2; perhaps TRBD2 as D (6 bases). The length of the CDR3 is 17 residues. Germline V gives CDR1 LGHNA, CDR2 YSLEER. Deletions cut 0 bases from V and 4 bases from J, with 15 bases between. For the CDR3, the DNA is TGCGCCAGCAGCCAAGATTGGGACTCACCCATCACCGGGGAGCTGTTTTTT. Its translation is CASSQDWDSPITGELFF.

The chain uses TRBV5-1 and TRBJ2-7; 15 positions match TRBD2. V lost 4 bases and J lost 0; bases outside the gene matches: 2. This CDR3 has 16 residues. Germline CDR1 reads SGHRS; CDR2 reads YFSETQ. CDR3 amino acids: CASSTGLAGGSYEQYF. As DNA, the CDR3 is TGCGCCAGCAGCACGGGACTAGCGGGAGGCTCCTACGAGCAGTACTTC.

J is TRBJ1-1 and V is TRBV11-2; 8 bases align to TRBD1. The V gene's germline CDR1 is SGHAT and CDR2 FQNNGV. The CDR3 has 15 residues. V was clipped by 1 base and J by 5 bases; unmatched bases: 6. CDR3 in amino acids: CASSLARTGGTEAFF. As DNA, the CDR3 is TGTGCCAGCAGCTTAGCCCGTACAGGGGGGACTGAAGCTTTCTTT. The full variable domain, rest sourced from reference TRBV11-2 and TRBJ1-1, is EAGVAQSPRYKIIEKRQSVAFWCNPISGHATLYWYQQILGQGPKLLIQFQNNGVVDDSQLPKDRFSAERLKGVDSTLKIQPAKLEDSAVYLCASSLARTGGTEAFFGQGTRLTVV.